This note documents a single T cell receptor beta chain sequence. This sample stems from a study of blood T cell repertoires in COVID-19. Across the study: The United States, Italy and Spain were the sources of the acute and convalescent COVID-19 samples.

Germline CDR1 and CDR2: MNHEY and SMNVEV (reference sequence). Trimming took 4 bases from V and 0 from J, leaving 16 bases between them. The CDR3 is made up of 17 amino acids. Participants were aged roughly 18 to 89 years from about 25 US areas. Per the authors' pipeline: Amplification of reference gene primers provided the estimated nucleated cell counts. Data came from immunoSEQ multiplex PCR; TCRdb stores just in-frame clones and leaves some out. Clone size and the V and J calls come from that table; the DNA yielded D and trimming. The sample lists under 150,000 clones; about 75% were seen once. The chain recombines TRBV27 with TRBJ1-5, with D maybe TRBD1 (5 bases). The receptor was derived from a woman aged 45 to 65 who had recovered from COVID-19. Sequencing input: PBMCs or T cells enriched from blood (not recorded which). The CDR3 spells CASSSLPGGGSNQPQHF. DNA for the CDR3: TGTGCCAGCAGTTCCTTACCCGGGGGGGGTAGCAATCAGCCCCAGCATTTT.